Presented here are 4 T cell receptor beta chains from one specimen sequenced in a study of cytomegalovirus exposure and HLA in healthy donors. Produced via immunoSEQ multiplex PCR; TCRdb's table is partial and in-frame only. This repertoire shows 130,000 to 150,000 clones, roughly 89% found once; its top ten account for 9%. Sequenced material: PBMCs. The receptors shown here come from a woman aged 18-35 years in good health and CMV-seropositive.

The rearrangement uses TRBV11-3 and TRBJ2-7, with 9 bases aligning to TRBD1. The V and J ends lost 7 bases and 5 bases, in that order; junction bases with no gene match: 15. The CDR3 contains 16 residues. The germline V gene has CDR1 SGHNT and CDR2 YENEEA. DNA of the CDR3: TGTGCCAGCAACTCGGGGGGACAGGGCATTTCTCACGAGCAGTACTTC. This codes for CASNSGGQGISHEQYF.

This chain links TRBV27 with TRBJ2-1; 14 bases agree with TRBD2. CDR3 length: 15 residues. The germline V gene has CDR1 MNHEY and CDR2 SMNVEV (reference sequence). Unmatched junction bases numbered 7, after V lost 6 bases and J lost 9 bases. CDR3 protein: CASRGLAGGRGEQFF. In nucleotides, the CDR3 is TGTGCCAGCAGAGGACTAGCGGGGGGTAGAGGTGAGCAGTTCTTC.

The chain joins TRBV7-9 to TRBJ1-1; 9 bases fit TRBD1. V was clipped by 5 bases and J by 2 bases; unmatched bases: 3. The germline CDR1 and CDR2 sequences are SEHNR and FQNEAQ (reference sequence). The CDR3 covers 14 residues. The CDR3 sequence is CASSMGQGNTEAFF. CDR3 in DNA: TGTGCCAGCAGCATGGGACAGGGCAACACTGAAGCTTTCTTT.

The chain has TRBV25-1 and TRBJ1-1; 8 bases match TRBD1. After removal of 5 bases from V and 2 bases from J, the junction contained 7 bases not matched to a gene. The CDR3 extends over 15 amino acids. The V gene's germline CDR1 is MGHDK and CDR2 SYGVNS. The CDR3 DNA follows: TGTGCCAGCAGTCCACATGGACAGGGAAACACTGAAGCTTTCTTT. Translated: CASSPHGQGNTEAFF.